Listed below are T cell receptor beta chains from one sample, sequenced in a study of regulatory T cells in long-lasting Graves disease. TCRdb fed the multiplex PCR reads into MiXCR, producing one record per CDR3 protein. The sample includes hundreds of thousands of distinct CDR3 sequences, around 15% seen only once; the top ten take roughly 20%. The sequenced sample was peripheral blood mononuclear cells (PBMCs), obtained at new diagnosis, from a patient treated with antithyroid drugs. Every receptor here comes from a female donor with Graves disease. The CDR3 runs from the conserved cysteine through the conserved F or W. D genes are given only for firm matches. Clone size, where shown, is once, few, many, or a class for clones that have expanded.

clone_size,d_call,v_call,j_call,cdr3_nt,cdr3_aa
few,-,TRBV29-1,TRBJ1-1,TGCAGCGTTGAGGGGAGGTTGAACACTGAAGCTTTCTTT,CSVEGRLNTEAFF
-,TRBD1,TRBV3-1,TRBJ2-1,TGTGCCAGCAGCTGGGGACAGAACAATGAGCAGTTCTTC,CASSWGQNNEQFF
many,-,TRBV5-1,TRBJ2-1,TGCGCCAGCAGCTTGGCTACCGACACCTACAATGAGCAGTTCTTC,CASSLATDTYNEQFF
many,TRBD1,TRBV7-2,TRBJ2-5,TGTGCCAGCAGCTCTTTCAGGACAGGGGAAGAGACCCAGTACTTC,CASSSFRTGEETQYF
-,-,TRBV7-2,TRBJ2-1,TGTGCCAGCAGCCTCTCCGGGACCCTCAATGAGCAGTTCTTC,CASSLSGTLNEQFF
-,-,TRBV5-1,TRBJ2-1,TGCGCCAGCAGCCAGCCTACCGTTATTAACAATGAGCAGTTCTTC,CASSQPTVINNEQFF
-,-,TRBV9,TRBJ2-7,TGTGCCAGCAGCGTAGGCATTACAGGGGAGGACGAGCAGTACTTC,CASSVGITGEDEQYF
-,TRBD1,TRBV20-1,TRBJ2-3,TGCAGTGCTACCGCCGGACAGGGCGCCTGGGATACGCAGTATTTT,CSATAGQGAWDTQYF
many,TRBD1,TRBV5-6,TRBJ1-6,TGTGCCAGCAGCTGGGACAGGGCCAATTCACCCCTCCACTTT,CASSWDRANSPLHF
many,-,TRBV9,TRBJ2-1,TGTGCCAGCAGCGAGGGGGGGGGCGGAATTAAGGGAAATGAGCAGTTCTTC,CASSEGGGGIKGNEQFF
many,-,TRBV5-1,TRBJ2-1,TGCGCCAGCAGCCCATCTTTGGGCGGGTACTCCTACAATGAGCAGTTCTTC,CASSPSLGGYSYNEQFF
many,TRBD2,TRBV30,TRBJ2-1,TGTGCCTGGAGTGCCGGACTAGCGGGAGCTCATGAGCAGTTCTTC,CAWSAGLAGAHEQFF
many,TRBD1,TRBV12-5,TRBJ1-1,TGTGCTAGTGCTTGGGACAGGCGGGTTAGTGAAGCTTTCTTT,CASAWDRRVSEAFF
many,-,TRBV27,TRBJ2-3,TGTGCCAGCAATCCCCTCCGGGACCTCGGAGATACGCAGTATTTT,CASNPLRDLGDTQYF
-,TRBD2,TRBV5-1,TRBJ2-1,TGCGCCAGCAGCTTGGGTCCTGCGGGAGGAAGGGATGAGCAGTTCTTC,CASSLGPAGGRDEQFF
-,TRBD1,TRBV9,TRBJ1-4,TGTGCCAGCAGCTCCGGGACAGATTCTAATGAAAAACTGTTTTTT,CASSSGTDSNEKLFF
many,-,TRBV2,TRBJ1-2,TGTGCCAGCAGTGACTGGGGGGGCAGCTATGGCTACACCTTC,CASSDWGGSYGYTF
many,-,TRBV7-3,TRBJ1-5,TGTGCCAGCAGCTCAGGGGTTGGTCAGCCCCAGCATTTT,CASSSGVGQPQHF
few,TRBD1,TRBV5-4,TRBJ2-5,TGTGCCAGCAGCTTGGGCGGACAGGGGGTCGGTGAGACCCAGTACTTC,CASSLGGQGVGETQYF
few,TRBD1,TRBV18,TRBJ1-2,TGTGCCAGCTCACCAAGGACCTCAGGGGGACGATATGGCTACACCTTC,CASSPRTSGGRYGYTF
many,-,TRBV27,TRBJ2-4,TGTGCCAGCAGTTTATCAGGGCAGGGAAAAAACATTCAGTACTTC,CASSLSGQGKNIQYF
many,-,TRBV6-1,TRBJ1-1,TGTGCCAGCAGGGCTGACAGGAACACTGAAGCTTTCTTT,CASRADRNTEAFF
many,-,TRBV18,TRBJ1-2,TGTGCCAGCTCACCAACGCGCGACAACTATGGCTACACCTTC,CASSPTRDNYGYTF
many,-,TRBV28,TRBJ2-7,TGTGCCAGCAGTTCCTCCGGGACGGACACCTACGAGCAGTACTTC,CASSSSGTDTYEQYF
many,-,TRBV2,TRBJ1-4,TGTGCCAGCAGTGAAAGGGTTGAAAAACTGTTTTTT,CASSERVEKLFF
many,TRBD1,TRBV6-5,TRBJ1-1,TGTGCCAGCAGTTACTCGGGACAGGAAGCTTTCTTT,CASSYSGQEAFF
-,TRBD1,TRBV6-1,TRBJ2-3,TGTGCCAGCAGTCCGGACAGGGGGGGTTCAGATACGCAGTATTTT,CASSPDRGGSDTQYF
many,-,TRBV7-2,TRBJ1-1,TGTGCCAGCAGCTTAGCCAGGCAGGAGCGTGAAGCTTTCTTT,CASSLARQEREAFF
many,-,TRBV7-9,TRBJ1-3,TGTGCCAGCCGACAGGAGGGCTCTGGAAACACCATATATTTT,CASRQEGSGNTIYF
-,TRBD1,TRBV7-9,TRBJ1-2,TGTGCCAGCAGCCCCCCCCGGGACAGACTCCTCGGGGGGGACTATGGCTACACCTTC,CASSPPRDRLLGGDYGYTF
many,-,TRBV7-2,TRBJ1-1,TGTGCCAGCAGCGCCTATCAGGGAGACACTGAAGCTTTCTTT,CASSAYQGDTEAFF
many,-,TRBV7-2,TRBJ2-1,TGTGCCAGCAGCTTAGCGAGGAGGCTTACCTACAATGAGCAGTTCTTC,CASSLARRLTYNEQFF
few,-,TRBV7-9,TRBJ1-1,TGTGCCAGCAGCCCCCAACGGGGCTCTTACACTGAAGCTTTCTTT,CASSPQRGSYTEAFF
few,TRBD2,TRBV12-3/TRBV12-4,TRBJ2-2,TGTGCCAGCAGTCCGGGGGGACTAGCGGGTTCTGGGGACACCGGGGAGCTGTTTTTT,CASSPGGLAGSGDTGELFF
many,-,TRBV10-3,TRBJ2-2,TGTGCCATCAGGGTCGCTGGGCGGGACACCGGGGAGCTGTTTTTT,CAIRVAGRDTGELFF
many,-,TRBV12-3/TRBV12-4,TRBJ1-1,TGTGCCAGCAGTTCGGAACTAAGAGGCGCTTTCTTT,CASSSELRGAFF
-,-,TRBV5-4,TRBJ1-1,TGTGCCAGCAGCCCCAGAGGGGGTAACACTGAAGCTTTCTTT,CASSPRGGNTEAFF
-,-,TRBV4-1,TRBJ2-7,TGCGCCAGCAGCCCGGGGTTAGCGCACACCCCCCAGCAGTACTTC,CASSPGLAHTPQQYF
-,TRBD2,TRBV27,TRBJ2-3,TGTGCCAGCAGGCTAGCGGGGGGTCAAACAGATACGCAGTATTTT,CASRLAGGQTDTQYF
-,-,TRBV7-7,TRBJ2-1,TGTGCCAGCAGCTTAGGCGTGGGGGACTGGGATGAGCAGTTCTTC,CASSLGVGDWDEQFF
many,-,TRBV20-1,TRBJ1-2,TGCAGCGCAGAGGCAGGGAGCTATGGCGGCTACACCTTC,CSAEAGSYGGYTF
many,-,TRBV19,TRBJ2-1,TGTGCCAGTAGTATAGTAGAAGGCAATGAGCAGTTCTTC,CASSIVEGNEQFF
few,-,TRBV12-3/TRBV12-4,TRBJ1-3,TGTGCCAGCAGTTTTCAAGGAAACACCATATATTTT,CASSFQGNTIYF
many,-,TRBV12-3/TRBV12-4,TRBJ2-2,TGTGCCAGCAGTTTGTCGGGACCGAACACCGGGGAGCTGTTTTTT,CASSLSGPNTGELFF
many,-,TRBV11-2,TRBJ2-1,TGTGCCAGCAGCTTAGTCGACAGTAAGACAGCCGAGCAGTTCTTC,CASSLVDSKTAEQFF
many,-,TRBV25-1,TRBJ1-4,TGTGCCAGCAGTGAGTTGCAGGAGAATGAAAAACTGTTTTTT,CASSELQENEKLFF
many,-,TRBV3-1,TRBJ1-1,TGTGCCAGCAGCCTGACCCAATCTGAAGCTTTCTTT,CASSLTQSEAFF
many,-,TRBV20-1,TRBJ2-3,TGCAGTGCTAGAGCTTCCACTACGGATACGCAGTATTTT,CSARASTTDTQYF
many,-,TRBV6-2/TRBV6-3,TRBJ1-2,TGTGCCAGCAGTGAGTTTGACGGCCGAGGCTACACCTTC,CASSEFDGRGYTF
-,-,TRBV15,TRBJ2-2,TGTGCCACCAGCAGAGTCAGGAACGGGGAGCTGTTTTTT,CATSRVRNGELFF
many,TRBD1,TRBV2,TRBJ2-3,TGTGCCAGCATAACGGGACAGAGCACAGATACGCAGTATTTT,CASITGQSTDTQYF
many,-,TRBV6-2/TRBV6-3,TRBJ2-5,TGTGCCAGCAGTGAAGGGTACGCCGGGGAGACCCAGTACTTC,CASSEGYAGETQYF